These 18 T cell receptor beta chains were all obtained from the same sample, sequenced in a study of cytomegalovirus exposure and HLA in healthy donors. The PCR contained 60 Vbeta and 13 Jbeta primers. Assay: immunoSEQ multiplex PCR; the TCRdb copy retains only in-frame clones and omits some. The top ten clones hold roughly 5.2% of a sample with fewer than 200,000 clones, roughly 79% of them seen once. The material sequenced was PBMCs. The origin of the receptors is a woman between 18 and 30 years old in good health and CMV-seropositive.

The chain carries TRBV5-8 and TRBJ2-1; TRBD2 matches at 9 bases. Germline trimming cut 3 bases from V and 0 bases from J; bases unmatched to any gene: 16. Germline CDR1 SGHTS, CDR2 YDEGEE. The CDR3 sequence is 20 residues long. The DNA of the CDR3 is TGTGCCAGCAGCTCCCCTTCAGGGCGGGGGGGAACCTACTCCTACAATGAGCAGTTCTTC. Amino acids: CASSSPSGRGGTYSYNEQFF.

This clone occurred once. The genes are TRBV2 and TRBJ2-2, with 7 bases fitting TRBD1. The CDR3 loop spans 15 amino acids. With V trimmed by 0 bases and J by 7 bases, 5 bases remained unmatched. CDR1 SNHLY and CDR2 FYNNEI come from the germline V gene. The CDR3 protein is CASSEAAAGGGELFF. In DNA, the CDR3 is TGTGCCAGCAGTGAAGCGGCGGCAGGGGGCGGGGAGCTGTTTTTT.

The chain uses TRBV29-1 and TRBJ1-3, with no clear D. The CDR3 has 12 residues. Germline CDR1 SQVTM, CDR2 ANQGSEA. V was cut by 6 bases and J by 6 bases, with 12 bases left in between. DNA of the CDR3: TGCAGCGTCTCTAGGGAGCCAAACACCATATATTTT. The encoded protein is CSVSREPNTIYF.

The chain uses TRBV7-2 and TRBJ1-3, with D possibly TRBD1 on 5 matching bases. V was shortened by 1 base and J by 2 bases, with 15 bases between the two germline ends. CDR1 and CDR2 from the germline V gene are SGHTA and FQGNSA. CDR3 length: 17 residues. CDR3 DNA: TGTGCCAGCAGCTTAGTTTCGGCCAGGGCCCCTGGAAACACCATATATTTT. Amino acids: CASSLVSARAPGNTIYF.

This clone was picked up a small number of times. The chain combines TRBV4-3 with TRBJ2-3; 7 nucleotides align to TRBD2. V was pared by 0 bases and J by 0 bases, with 3 bases of the junction left unmatched. CDR3 length: 16 residues. The V gene's germline CDR1 is LGHNA and CDR2 YSLEER. For the CDR3, the DNA is TGCGCCAGCAGCCAAGATAATAGCGGGAGCACAGATACGCAGTATTTT. Its protein product is CASSQDNSGSTDTQYF.

The chain employs TRBV7-6 and TRBJ2-7, with 10 bases that match TRBD1. CDR3 length: 15 amino acids. Looked up from germline, CDR1 is SGHVS and CDR2 is FNYEAQ. J gave up 6 bases and V 5 bases, and 10 bases lay outside the gene matches. CDR3 DNA sequence: TGTGCCAGCAGCCCACAAGACAGGGGGCGCCCCGAGCAGTACTTC. Translated: CASSPQDRGRPEQYF.

The chain carries TRBV6-5 and TRBJ2-5; D is undetermined. Looked up from germline, CDR1 is MNHEY and CDR2 is SVGAGI. Deletions cut 8 bases from V and 5 bases from J, with 12 bases between. CDR3 length: 12 amino acids. This CDR3 reads CASSPGLETQYF. DNA of the CDR3: TGTGCCAGCTCCCCAGGTTTGGAGACCCAGTACTTC.

This sequence joins TRBV6-1 and TRBJ2-3; the D gene is possibly TRBD2 (6 bases). The V and J ends lost 7 bases and 2 bases respectively, with 13 bases between them. The CDR3 covers 14 residues. In germline, CDR1 is MNHNS, CDR2 SASEGT. CDR3 region: CASTPGTYTDTQYF. CDR3 DNA sequence: TGTGCCAGCACTCCCGGGACTTACACAGATACGCAGTATTTT.

The CDR3: CASSSPGSGSGNTIYF. The CDR3 DNA reads TGTGCCAGCAGTTCACCCGGGTCTGGCTCTGGAAACACCATATATTTT. The chain couples TRBV28 to TRBJ1-3; D gene uncertain. CDR1 and CDR2 from the germline V gene are MDHEN and SYDVKM. Trimming shortened V by 4 bases and J by 0 bases, and 13 bases separated the two germline ends. The CDR3 consists of 16 residues.

V usage is TRBV7-6 and J usage is TRBJ1-2, with a possible D match to TRBD1 (6 bases). The length of the CDR3 is 14 residues. Germline lookup yields CDR1 SGHVS and CDR2 FNYEAQ. The ends were cut back, 5 bases at V and 8 bases at J, with 18 bases in the middle. In DNA form, the CDR3 reads TGTGCCAGCAGCGCAACAGCAGGGGTCGGGGGCTACACCTTC. Protein sequence: CASSATAGVGGYTF.

CDR3 coding DNA: TGTGCCAGCAGCTTGGCTGGACCGCGAAGACTAGGTAGTAACACCATATATTTT. It yields the protein CASSLAGPRRLGSNTIYF. The chain links TRBV5-5 to TRBJ1-3, with D unclear. Trimming pared 0 bases from V and 7 bases from J, leaving 23 bases between. Germline V gene data show CDR1 as SGHKS and CDR2 as YYEKEE (reference sequence). There are 18 residues in the CDR3.

V gene TRBV7-2 combines with J gene TRBJ2-7, with D possibly matching TRBD2 (6 bases). V lost 5 bases, J lost 0 bases, and 14 bases lay in between. Germline loops: CDR1 SGHTA, CDR2 FQGNSA. The CDR3 consists of 15 residues. The CDR3 reads CASSPFGGSSYEQYF. The CDR3 DNA sequence: TGTGCCAGCAGCCCCTTTGGGGGGAGCTCCTACGAGCAGTACTTC.

The chain employs TRBV9 and TRBJ2-1; 8 bases match TRBD2. Germline loops: CDR1 SGDLS, CDR2 YYNGEE. The V gene end was trimmed by 0 bases and the J gene end by 4 bases; junction bases not matched to a gene: 6. The CDR3 covers 16 residues. The CDR3 is CASSVAVASGYNEQFF. CDR3 nucleotide sequence: TGTGCCAGCAGCGTAGCTGTGGCTAGCGGGTACAATGAGCAGTTCTTC.

The genes are TRBV10-3 and TRBJ1-2; D remains unclear. V lost 2 bases, J lost 6 bases, and 7 bases lay in between. The CDR3 contains 12 residues. Germline V CDR1 and CDR2: ENHRY, SYGVKD. CDR3 amino acids: CAISEIRDGYTF. For the CDR3, the DNA is TGTGCCATCAGTGAGATACGGGATGGCTACACCTTC.

The chain carries TRBV7-9 and TRBJ2-5; 11 bases match TRBD2. V lost 6 bases to trimming and J lost 1 base; unmatched junction nucleotides: 1. The CDR3 spans 14 residues. CDR1 SEHNR and CDR2 FQNEAQ come from the germline V gene (reference sequence). The CDR3 loop reads CASRLAGVQETQYF. DNA of the CDR3: TGTGCCAGCAGACTAGCGGGGGTCCAAGAGACCCAGTACTTC.

This clone has more than one count but fewer than ten. The chain couples TRBV6-5 to TRBJ1-1; 7 nucleotides line up with TRBD1. V shed 7 bases, J shed 0 bases, and the junction held 5 bases outside the gene matches. Germline V gene lookup returns CDR1 MNHEY and CDR2 SVGAGI. The CDR3 length is 14 residues. The DNA for the CDR3 is TGTGCCAGCAACCGACAGGGCCTGAACACTGAAGCTTTCTTT. Translating it yields CASNRQGLNTEAFF.

The genes are TRBV27 and TRBJ2-7; 8 bases map to TRBD1. J was trimmed by 4 bases and V by 0 bases; bases with no gene match: 2. The CDR3 runs 14 residues. Per germline, CDR1 MNHEY and CDR2 SMNVEV (reference sequence). For the CDR3, the DNA is TGTGCCAGCAGTTTATCAAGGACAGGGTACGAGCAGTACTTC. This translates into CASSLSRTGYEQYF.

The count of this clone is one. The rearrangement uses TRBV7-7 and TRBJ2-1, with D unresolved. The CDR3 contains 13 residues. Looked up from germline, CDR1 is SSHAT and CDR2 is FNYEAQ (reference sequence). V lost 1 base, J lost 8 bases, and 9 bases lay in between. The CDR3: CASSLGADDEQFF. In DNA form, the CDR3 reads TGTGCCAGCAGCTTAGGTGCAGATGATGAGCAGTTCTTC.